This section outlines one T cell receptor beta chain sequence together with its context. The data stem from a study of shared clonotypes between healthy human individuals. The authors distributed each subset's genomic DNA evenly over several immunoSEQ plates. TCRdb keeps only in-frame clones here, not all; method: immunoSEQ multiplex PCR. The sample lists nearly 1,000,000 clones; more than 75% were seen once. CDR1 is MDHEN, CDR2 SYDVKM, per germline. The J segment lost 5 bases and the V segment lost 6 bases, leaving 9 bases of the junction unmatched. The CDR3 has 14 amino acids. V gene TRBV28 combines with J gene TRBJ1-2; the match to TRBD1 covers 7 bases. The receptor's source is a man younger than 35 in good health. The sequenced material came from memory CD4+ T cells sorted from blood. Specified subset: CD45RA-negative fraction. CDR3 loop: CASSLTGQPYGYTF. The CDR3 DNA follows: TGTGCCAGCAGCTTGACGGGACAGCCTTATGGCTACACCTTC.